The sequence of this TCR beta chain was determined in a study of technical replicates of blood from several donors (dated by TCRdb to between 2016 and 2019). Receptor libraries were prepared by the immunoSEQ multiplex PCR assay. TCRdb's version of the immuneACCESS table is confined to in-frame rearrangements and falls short of the full clone set. An unresolved V gene accounts for under half of the shortfall where checked; the remainder is of unknown origin. The sample yields about 88,000 clones; about 94% were counted once. The top ten clones comprise 0.25% of the sample. About this clone itself: The antigen it binds to is not known. Base quality data are lacking; no much larger clone is found one base away.

Sequenced material: T cells isolated from PBMCs. The sequence derives from a human donor in good health.

The DNA sequence reads TGTGCCAGCAGTGAAGGGCGGGTGGGCTCCTACGAGCAGTACTTC. Protein translation: CASSEGRVGSYEQYF. The rearrangement combines TRBV2 with TRBJ2-7; the D region possibly corresponds to TRBD2 (5 bases align). The V and J ends are trimmed by 1 base and 0 bases, leaving 10 bases between them. The CDR3 sequence holds 15 residues, the cysteine and phenylalanine included. Only the CDR3 DNA is retained, 45 bases long and in frame from the first base. CDR1 and CDR2 were assigned from the germline V gene as SNHLY and FYNNEI.